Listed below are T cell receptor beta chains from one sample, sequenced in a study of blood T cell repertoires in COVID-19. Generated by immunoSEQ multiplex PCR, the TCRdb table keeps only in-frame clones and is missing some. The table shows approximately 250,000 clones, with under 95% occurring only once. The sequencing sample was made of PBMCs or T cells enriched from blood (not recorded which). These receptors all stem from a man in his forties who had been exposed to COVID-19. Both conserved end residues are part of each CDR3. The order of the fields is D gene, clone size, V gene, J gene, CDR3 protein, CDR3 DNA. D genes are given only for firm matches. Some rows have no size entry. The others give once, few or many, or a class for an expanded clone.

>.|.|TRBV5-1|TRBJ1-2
CASSGSSFGARGYTF
TGCGCCAGCAGCGGTAGTAGTTTTGGGGCGCGAGGCTACACCTTC
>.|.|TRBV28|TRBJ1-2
CASKTGNYGYTF
TGTGCCAGCAAAACAGGCAACTATGGCTACACCTTC
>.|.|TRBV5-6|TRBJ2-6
CASRLLPDRAGGGANVLTF
TGTGCCAGCAGGCTCCTCCCCGACAGGGCCGGAGGGGGGGCCAACGTCCTGACTTTC
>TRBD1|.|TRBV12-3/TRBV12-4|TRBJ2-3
CASRTGPDTQYF
TGTGCCAGCAGGACAGGGCCAGATACGCAGTATTTT
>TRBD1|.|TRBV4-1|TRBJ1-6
CASSQGTGNSPLHF
TGCGCCAGCAGCCAAGGGACAGGGAATTCACCCCTCCACTTT
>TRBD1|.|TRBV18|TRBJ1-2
CASSPRDRGIDGYTF
TGTGCCAGCTCACCACGGGACAGGGGGATAGACGGCTACACCTTC
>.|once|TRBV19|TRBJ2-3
CASTISGGLGTDTQYF
TGTGCCAGTACAATCTCCGGGGGGCTTGGTACAGATACGCAGTATTTT
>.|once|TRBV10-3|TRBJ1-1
CAISESETTNTEAFF
TGTGCCATCAGTGAGTCGGAGACGACCAACACTGAAGCTTTCTTT
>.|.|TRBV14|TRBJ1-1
CASSPAGRYTEAFF
TGTGCCAGCAGTCCCGCAGGCCGCTACACTGAAGCTTTCTTT
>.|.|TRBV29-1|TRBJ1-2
CSVDAVGAGYGYTF
TGCAGCGTTGACGCGGTTGGGGCCGGCTATGGCTACACCTTC
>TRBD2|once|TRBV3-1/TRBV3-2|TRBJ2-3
CASSRREGKDTQYF
TGTGCCAGCAGCCGGCGGGAGGGAAAAGATACGCAGTATTTT
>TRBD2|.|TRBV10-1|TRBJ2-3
CASTPSGRTDTQYF
TGCGCCAGCACCCCTAGCGGGAGAACAGATACGCAGTATTTT
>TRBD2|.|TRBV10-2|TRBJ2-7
CASSESFPSGSPLYEQYF
TGCGCCAGCAGTGAGTCTTTCCCTAGCGGGAGTCCCCTCTACGAGCAGTACTTC
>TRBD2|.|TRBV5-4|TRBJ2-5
CAGGLAGEETQYF
TGTGCCGGGGGACTAGCGGGGGAAGAGACCCAGTACTTC
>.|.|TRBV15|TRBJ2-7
CATSRDRLAHEQYF
TGTGCCACCAGCAGAGATCGATTGGCCCACGAGCAGTACTTC
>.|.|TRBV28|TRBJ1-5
CASSMGASNQPQHF
TGTGCCAGCAGTATGGGGGCTAGCAATCAGCCCCAGCATTTT
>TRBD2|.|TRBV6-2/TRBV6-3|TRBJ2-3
CASSSHTLGGRARDTQYF
TGTGCCAGCAGTTCCCACACCCTCGGGGGGAGGGCCAGAGATACGCAGTATTTT
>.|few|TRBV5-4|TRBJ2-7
CASSLGTPGTYEQYF
TGTGCCAGCAGCTTGGGGACTCCGGGAACCTACGAGCAGTACTTC
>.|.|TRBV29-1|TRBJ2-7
CSVSDRWSYEQYF
TGCAGCGTCTCAGACAGGTGGTCCTACGAGCAGTACTTC
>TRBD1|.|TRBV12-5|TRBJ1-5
CASGPTSTGGQPQHF
TGTGCTAGTGGTCCAACCTCAACAGGGGGTCAGCCCCAGCATTTT
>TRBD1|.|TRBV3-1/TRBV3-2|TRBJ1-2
CASSPVAGGRVGYTF
TGTGCCAGCAGCCCCGTTGCAGGGGGTCGCGTCGGCTACACCTTC
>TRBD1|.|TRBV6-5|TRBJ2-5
CASSYSRDRGLETQYF
TGTGCCAGCAGTTACTCCCGGGACAGGGGTTTAGAGACCCAGTACTTC
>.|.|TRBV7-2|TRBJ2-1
CASSLARRIYNEQFF
TGTGCCAGCAGCTTAGCGCGCAGGATCTACAATGAGCAGTTCTTC
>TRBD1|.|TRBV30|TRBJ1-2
CAWSPTGIGYTF
TGTGCCTGGAGTCCGACAGGGATTGGCTACACCTTC
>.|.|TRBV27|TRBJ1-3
CASSSESGNTIYF
TGTGCCAGCAGTTCAGAATCTGGAAACACCATATATTTT
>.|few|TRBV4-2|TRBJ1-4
CASSQDRQRGEKLFF
TGTGCCAGCAGCCAAGATCGACAGAGGGGGGAAAAACTGTTTTTT
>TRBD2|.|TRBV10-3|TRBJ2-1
CAISDGGDNEQFF
TGTGCCATCAGTGACGGGGGGGACAATGAGCAGTTCTTC
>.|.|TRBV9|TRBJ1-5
CASSVGGGVQPQHF
TGTGCCAGCAGCGTAGGAGGGGGTGTTCAGCCCCAGCATTTT
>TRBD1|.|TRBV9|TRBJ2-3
CASSPWTGSTDTQYF
TGTGCCAGCAGCCCCTGGACAGGGAGCACAGATACGCAGTATTTT
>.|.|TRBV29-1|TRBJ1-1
CSGGVWAGAVTEAFF
TGCAGCGGTGGGGTTTGGGCAGGGGCTGTCACTGAAGCTTTCTTT
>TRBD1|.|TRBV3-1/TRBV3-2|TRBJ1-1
CASSPLTGVEAFF
TGTGCCAGCAGCCCTCTAACAGGGGTTGAAGCTTTCTTT
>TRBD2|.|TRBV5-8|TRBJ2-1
CASSLSGGTYNEQFF
TGTGCCAGCAGCTTGAGCGGGGGGACCTACAATGAGCAGTTCTTC
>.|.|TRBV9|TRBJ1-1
CASSVLQGTEAFF
TGTGCCAGCAGCGTGCTCCAGGGAACTGAAGCTTTCTTT
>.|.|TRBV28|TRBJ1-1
CASSPAGGKDTEAFF
TGTGCCAGCTCCCCCGCGGGGGGGAAGGACACTGAAGCTTTCTTT
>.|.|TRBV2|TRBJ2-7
CASSPGTNHLYEQYF
TGTGCCAGCAGCCCCGGGACAAATCATTTATACGAGCAGTACTTC
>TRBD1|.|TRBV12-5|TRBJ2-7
CASGIGTGYREQYF
TGTGCTAGTGGTATCGGGACAGGGTACCGCGAGCAGTACTTC
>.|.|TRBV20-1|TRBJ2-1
CSATDGAPSYNEQFF
TGCAGTGCTACTGATGGAGCGCCCTCCTACAATGAGCAGTTCTTC
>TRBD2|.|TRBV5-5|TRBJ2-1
CASKLGLAGYNEQFF
TGTGCCAGCAAACTCGGACTAGCGGGTTACAATGAGCAGTTCTTC
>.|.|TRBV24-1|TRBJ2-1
CATSGNSGTYNEQFF
TGTGCCACCAGTGGGAATAGCGGAACCTACAATGAGCAGTTCTTC
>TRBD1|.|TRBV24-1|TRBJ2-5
CATSDNGQAVRQTQYF
TGTGCCACCAGTGATAATGGACAGGCCGTGAGACAGACCCAGTACTTC
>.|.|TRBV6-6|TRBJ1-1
CASSRTEKNTEAFF
TGTGCCAGCAGCCGTACAGAGAAGAACACTGAAGCTTTCTTT
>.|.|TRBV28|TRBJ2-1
CASSLSSGNEQFF
TGTGCCAGCAGTTTATCCAGCGGGAATGAGCAGTTCTTC
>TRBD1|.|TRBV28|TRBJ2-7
CASRTGVGSSYEQYF
TGTGCCAGCAGGACAGGGGTCGGAAGCTCCTACGAGCAGTACTTC
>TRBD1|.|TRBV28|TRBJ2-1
CASSLPDRGSYNEQFF
TGTGCCAGCAGCCTGCCTGACAGGGGTTCCTACAATGAGCAGTTCTTC
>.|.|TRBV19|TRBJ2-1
CASSIVGLPTYNEQFF
TGTGCCAGTAGTATAGTCGGTCTTCCGACCTACAATGAGCAGTTCTTC
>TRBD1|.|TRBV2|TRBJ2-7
CASSDLTGTVSYEQYF
TGTGCCAGCAGCGACCTAACCGGGACAGTCTCCTACGAGCAGTACTTC
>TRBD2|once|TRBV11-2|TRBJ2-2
CASSLTSADLTTGELFF
TGTGCCAGCAGCTTAACTAGCGCCGACTTAACAACCGGGGAGCTGTTTTTT
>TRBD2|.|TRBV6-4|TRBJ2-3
CASSPGLGTDTQYF
TGTGCCAGCAGTCCGGGACTAGGCACAGATACGCAGTATTTT